These T cell receptor beta chains were read from a single sample in a study of regulatory T cells in long-lasting Graves disease. TCRdb processed the multiplex PCR reads anew with MiXCR; each CDR3 protein has one entry. The sample comprises about 440,000 distinct CDR3 sequences, approximately 16% of which are singletons, and 20% to 25% rests with the top ten. The sample was also linked to a second study, of T cells in Graves' hyperthyroidism and ophthalmopathy.

The sequenced sample was peripheral blood mononuclear cells (PBMCs), obtained at new diagnosis, from a patient treated with antithyroid drugs. The receptors come from a woman between 18 and 30 years old with Graves disease. CDR3s include the opening cysteine and the closing phenylalanine or tryptophan. D genes are given only for firm matches. A row's size may be missing; if present it is once, few, many or a size class.

clone_size d_call j_call v_call cdr3_aa cdr3_nt
many NA TRBJ2-2 TRBV5-1 CASRLGLLNTGELFF TGCGCCAGCCGACTCGGACTGCTGAACACCGGGGAGCTGTTTTTT
many NA TRBJ2-5 TRBV12-3/TRBV12-4 CASSLQTGGVLQETQYF TGTGCCAGCAGTCTTCAGACAGGTGGAGTCCTTCAAGAGACCCAGTACTTC
many TRBD2 TRBJ2-7 TRBV4-2 CASSQEGTSGRYEQYF TGTGCCAGCAGCCAAGAAGGGACTAGCGGGAGGTACGAGCAGTACTTC
NA NA TRBJ1-1 TRBV4-3 CASSQDQGGPTEAFF TGCGCCAGCAGCCAAGATCAAGGAGGGCCCACTGAAGCTTTCTTT
few NA TRBJ2-7 TRBV5-1 CASRDEAYEQYF TGCGCCAGCAGGGATGAGGCCTACGAGCAGTACTTC
many NA TRBJ2-1 TRBV6-1 CASSDGSSYNEQFF TGTGCCAGCAGCGACGGGAGCTCCTACAATGAGCAGTTCTTC
once TRBD2 TRBJ2-7 TRBV5-1 CASTNQAGTSYEQYF TGCGCCAGCACCAACCAGGCCGGGACTAGTTACGAGCAGTACTTC
few NA TRBJ2-5 TRBV7-3 CASSLLRLRQETQYF TGTGCCAGCAGCTTATTAAGGTTAAGGCAAGAGACCCAGTACTTC
NA TRBD2 TRBJ2-7 TRBV29-1 CSVAQGLAVTYEQYF TGCAGCGTTGCCCAGGGACTAGCGGTTACCTACGAGCAGTACTTC
few TRBD2 TRBJ2-1 TRBV5-1 CASSYGLVYNEQFF TGCGCCAGCAGCTATGGACTAGTCTACAATGAGCAGTTCTTC
few NA TRBJ1-2 TRBV20-1 CSASYGVDGYTF TGCAGTGCTAGTTATGGGGTTGATGGCTACACCTTC
NA TRBD2 TRBJ2-7 TRBV20-1 CSVFGLAGVYEQYF TGCAGTGTCTTCGGACTAGCGGGAGTGTACGAGCAGTACTTC
NA NA TRBJ2-4 TRBV12-3/TRBV12-4 CASTPTGGPKNIQYF TGTGCCAGTACCCCGACGGGGGGCCCCAAAAACATTCAGTACTTC
few NA TRBJ1-3 TRBV20-1 CSARDGRAFSGNTIYF TGCAGTGCTAGAGATGGACGGGCTTTCTCTGGAAACACCATATATTTT
many NA TRBJ2-2 TRBV12-3/TRBV12-4 CASSLVGKQNTGELFF TGTGCCAGCAGTTTAGTTGGGAAACAGAACACCGGGGAGCTGTTTTTT
many NA TRBJ2-7 TRBV12-3/TRBV12-4 CASSFVVGGAYEQYF TGTGCCAGCAGTTTCGTAGTGGGAGGCGCCTACGAGCAGTACTTC
many TRBD2 TRBJ2-1 TRBV12-3/TRBV12-4 CASRHRTSGSEGEQFF TGTGCCAGCAGACACAGGACTAGCGGGAGTGAGGGTGAGCAGTTCTTC
many TRBD2 TRBJ2-7 TRBV3-1 CASSQVPGLAGGSSYEQYF TGTGCCAGCAGCCAAGTCCCGGGACTAGCGGGAGGGAGCTCCTACGAGCAGTACTTC
few NA TRBJ2-1 TRBV7-8 CASSLGGVTRLLF TGTGCCAGCAGCTTAGGGGGGGTGACCCGCCTCCTCTTC
few TRBD1 TRBJ2-1 TRBV4-3 CASSQDHRQGMDEQFF TGCGCCAGCAGCCAAGATCATCGACAGGGCATGGATGAGCAGTTCTTC
NA NA TRBJ2-1 TRBV7-2 CASSLGQTLYSEQFF TGTGCCAGCAGCTTAGGACAGACTCTGTACAGTGAGCAGTTCTTC
many NA TRBJ2-5 TRBV15 CATSRERGQQETQYF TGTGCCACCAGCAGAGAGCGTGGCCAGCAAGAGACCCAGTACTTC
many NA TRBJ2-2 TRBV27 CASSALGGELRHNTGELFF TGTGCCAGCAGTGCCTTGGGTGGCGAACTCCGGCATAACACCGGGGAGCTGTTTTTT
few TRBD2 TRBJ2-6 TRBV6-1 CASSTGRAGGANVLTF TGTGCCAGCAGTACTGGGAGGGCCGGAGGGGCCAACGTCCTGACTTTC
many TRBD2 TRBJ2-1 TRBV11-2 CASRGLAGVNEQFF TGTGCCAGCAGGGGTCTAGCGGGGGTCAATGAGCAGTTCTTC
NA NA TRBJ2-1 TRBV30 CAWSSPSREQFF TGTGCCTGGAGCTCCCCTTCTAGGGAGCAGTTCTTC
NA TRBD2 TRBJ2-1 TRBV4-1 CASSLVAGGGFNEQFF TGCGCCAGCAGCCTAGTGGCGGGAGGGGGTTTCAATGAGCAGTTCTTC
NA NA TRBJ2-7 TRBV7-9 CASSLDGLYEQYF TGTGCCAGCAGCCTCGACGGGTTATACGAGCAGTACTTC
NA TRBD2 TRBJ2-7 TRBV5-4 CASSLGLGGSRGLGGYEQYF TGTGCCAGCAGCTTGGGGTTGGGCGGGAGTCGGGGTTTGGGAGGCTACGAGCAGTACTTC
NA NA TRBJ2-1 TRBV7-3 CASSFTGNLGNEQFF TGTGCCAGCAGCTTTACAGGAAACTTAGGCAATGAGCAGTTCTTC
NA NA TRBJ1-1 TRBV19 CASSTSLQGNTEAFF TGTGCCAGTAGTACCAGCCTACAGGGGAACACTGAAGCTTTCTTT
many TRBD1 TRBJ2-7 TRBV27 CASRTGEENEQYF TGTGCCAGCCGGACAGGGGAAGAGAACGAGCAGTACTTC
many TRBD2 TRBJ2-1 TRBV6-2/TRBV6-3 CASRHSSGTSNEQFF TGTGCCAGCAGACACTCATCCGGGACTAGCAATGAGCAGTTCTTC
many NA TRBJ2-7 TRBV6-1 CAAGAAGSSYEQYF TGTGCCGCGGGGGCTGCCGGGAGCTCCTACGAGCAGTACTTC
NA TRBD2 TRBJ2-1 TRBV20-1 CSATRTSGGSYNEQFF TGCAGTGCAACGCGGACTAGCGGGGGCTCCTACAATGAGCAGTTCTTC
many NA TRBJ2-7 TRBV12-3/TRBV12-4 CASSLEFRSYEQYF TGTGCCAGCAGTTTAGAATTTCGGTCCTACGAGCAGTACTTC
many TRBD2 TRBJ2-3 TRBV18 CASSPRAAGSTDTQYF TGTGCCAGCTCACCTCGTGCAGCGGGAAGCACAGATACGCAGTATTTT
many NA TRBJ2-7 TRBV11-2 CASRPPGNPYEQYF TGTGCCAGCAGACCCCCAGGGAACCCCTACGAGCAGTACTTC
NA TRBD1 TRBJ2-7 TRBV6-2/TRBV6-3 CASTGTVTGEQYF TGTGCCAGTACCGGGACAGTCACTGGGGAGCAGTACTTC
many NA TRBJ1-5 TRBV6-2/TRBV6-3 CASSYGPIYSNQPQHF TGTGCCAGCAGTTACGGGCCGATCTATAGCAATCAGCCCCAGCATTTT
few TRBD1 TRBJ2-5 TRBV6-1 CASRNGRGRETQYF TGTGCCAGCAGAAACGGCAGGGGGCGGGAGACCCAGTACTTC
few NA TRBJ1-2 TRBV12-3/TRBV12-4 CASSFSVYEIGYTF TGTGCCAGCAGTTTTAGCGTCTATGAGATTGGCTACACCTTC
many TRBD1 TRBJ1-1 TRBV7-8 CASSTGDRLRNTEAFF TGTGCCAGCAGCACGGGGGACAGGCTGAGAAACACTGAAGCTTTCTTT
few NA TRBJ2-2 TRBV18 CASSPPPSANTGELFF TGTGCCAGCTCACCACCGCCTTCCGCGAACACCGGGGAGCTGTTTTTT
few NA TRBJ1-2 TRBV7-2 CASSSGPVSVYGYTF TGTGCCAGCAGCTCCGGACCGGTTTCTGTCTATGGCTACACCTTC
NA NA TRBJ2-5 TRBV11-3 CASSLVQEPQETPYF TGTGCCAGCAGCTTAGTACAGGAGCCCCAAGAGACCCCGTACTTC
many TRBD2 TRBJ2-1 TRBV20-1 CSALSGSSYNEQFF TGCAGTGCTCTTAGCGGGAGCTCCTACAATGAGCAGTTCTTC
many NA TRBJ2-7 TRBV29-1 CSVLTGQTYEQYF TGCAGCGTCCTGACAGGCCAGACCTACGAGCAGTACTTC
few TRBD1 TRBJ1-6 TRBV3-1 CASSPGTANSPLHF TGTGCCAGCAGCCCCGGGACAGCTAATTCACCCCTCCACTTT
few NA TRBJ2-2 TRBV5-1 CASSLGGKPTGELFF TGCGCCAGCAGCTTGGGGGGTAAACCCACCGGGGAGCTGTTTTTT
NA NA TRBJ2-1 TRBV7-2 CASSWNSVTGYNEQFF TGTGCCAGCAGCTGGAATAGCGTGACCGGCTACAATGAGCAGTTCTTC
NA NA TRBJ2-1 TRBV6-1 CASSTGSDEQFF TGTGCCAGCAGCACAGGTTCCGATGAGCAGTTCTTC
many NA TRBJ1-2 TRBV18 CASSRRESGYTF TGTGCCAGCTCACGTCGGGAATCCGGCTACACCTTC
few TRBD1 TRBJ2-3 TRBV6-2/TRBV6-3 CASREVWTGTTDTQYF TGTGCCAGCAGAGAGGTTTGGACAGGGACCACAGATACGCAGTATTTT
few TRBD2 TRBJ2-1 TRBV7-2 CASGPPREGHNEQFF TGTGCCAGCGGACCACCGCGGGAGGGCCACAATGAGCAGTTCTTC
NA NA TRBJ1-4 TRBV5-6 CASSPTPGTLNEKLFF TGTGCCAGCAGCCCCACCCCCGGGACGTTAAATGAAAAACTGTTTTTT